A single sample is the source of the 10 T cell receptor beta chains below, sequenced in a study of blood T cell dynamics during melanoma immunotherapy. As for time point: week 3, after first cycle of checkpoint inhibitor. Produced via immunoSEQ multiplex PCR; TCRdb's table is partial and in-frame only. The sample records fewer than 15,000 clones, 75% to 90% being singletons. This sample comprised blood, obtained from a patient treated with checkpoint blockade. The receptors here all came from a human donor with melanoma.

The chain couples TRBV7-3 to TRBJ2-5; 7 nucleotides align to TRBD1. The CDR3 extends over 13 amino acids. Germline V gives CDR1 SGHTA, CDR2 FQGTGA. Trimming cost V 5 bases and J 2 bases; bases outside gene matches: 2. The CDR3 bases are TGTGCCAGCAGCAAGGGGGCACAAGAGACCCAGTACTTC. Its protein is CASSKGAQETQYF.

The chain employs TRBV11-3 and TRBJ2-1, with D perhaps matching TRBD2 (5 bases). CDR1 is SGHNT and CDR2 is YENEEA in the germline V gene. This CDR3 region has 16 residues. Trimming shortened V by 6 bases and J by 4 bases, and 19 bases separated the two germline ends. CDR3 region: CASSEYVGLKYNEQFF. The CDR3 region has the DNA TGTGCCAGCAGTGAATACGTCGGACTGAAATACAATGAGCAGTTCTTC.

V gene TRBV28 combines with J gene TRBJ2-7; tentatively, D is TRBD1 (6 bases). The V and J ends lost 4 bases and 3 bases respectively, with 19 bases between them. Germline CDR1 reads MDHEN; CDR2 reads SYDVKM. The CDR3 totals 16 residues. The DNA for the CDR3 is TGTGCCAGCAGTTCCCCTGGGACACAGGGATACTACGAGCAGTACTTC. Amino acid sequence: CASSSPGTQGYYEQYF.

V usage is TRBV10-3 and J usage is TRBJ2-2, with TRBD1 matching 9 bases. V trimming: 3 bases; J trimming: 4 bases; junction bases outside the gene matches: 9. The CDR3 length is 17 residues. Germline V gene lookup returns CDR1 ENHRY and CDR2 SYGVKD. Here the CDR3 reads CAISDWGQGGSTGELFF. The CDR3 bases are TGTGCCATCAGTGATTGGGGACAGGGTGGAAGCACCGGGGAGCTGTTTTTT.

The chain uses TRBV4-3 and TRBJ1-5; no definite D call. With 0 bases removed from V and 0 bases from J, the gap between germline ends came to 9 bases. Germline assignment: CDR1 LGHNA and CDR2 YSLEER. The CDR3 spans 16 residues. CDR3 sequence (DNA): TGCGCCAGCAGCCAAGATTGGAACTATAGCAATCAGCCCCAGCATTTT. It specifies CASSQDWNYSNQPQHF.

This rearrangement joins TRBV5-1 to TRBJ2-1; D may correspond to TRBD1 or TRBD2 (5 bases each). Trimming removed 2 bases from V and 5 bases from J, with 8 bases in between. This CDR3 contains 13 residues. CDR1 and CDR2 (germline): SGHRS, YFSETQ. CDR3 region: CASSFQGDNEQFF. DNA for the CDR3: TGCGCCAGCAGCTTCCAGGGAGACAATGAGCAGTTCTTC.

The chain is built from TRBV2 and TRBJ2-3; no definite D call. Germline CDR1 SNHLY, CDR2 FYNNEI. The CDR3 runs to 13 residues. V was trimmed by 6 bases and J by 5 bases, leaving 12 bases between them. The CDR3 DNA reads as TGTGCCAGCAGCCTCAATCAACAAGATACGCAGTATTTT. Its protein is CASSLNQQDTQYF. Filled out from reference TRBV2 and TRBJ2-3, the complete variable domain reads EPEVTQTPSHQVTQMGQEVILRCVPISNHLYFYWYRQILGQKVEFLVSFYNNEISEKSEIFDDQFSVERPDGSNFTLKIRSTKLEDSAMYFCASSLNQQDTQYFGPGTRLTVL.

This clone was observed a single time. The V call is TRBV10-2, the J call TRBJ2-1; D not resolved. CDR1 is WSHSY, CDR2 SAAADI, per germline. There are 11 residues in the CDR3. Deletions cut 8 bases from V and 8 bases from J, with 10 bases between. CDR3 sequence reads: CASQNTHEQFF. The CDR3 DNA reads as TGCGCCAGCCAAAACACCCATGAGCAGTTCTTC.

This chain uses TRBV18 with TRBJ1-1; maybe TRBD1 (5 bases). Germline V gene data show CDR1 as KGHSH and CDR2 as LQKENI. V was shortened by 6 bases and J by 4 bases, with 18 bases between the two germline ends. The CDR3 loop spans 15 amino acids. CDR3 in DNA: TGTGCCAGCTCCCAGGTTCGGGGGGTGGGCACTGAAGCTTTCTTT. Its protein is CASSQVRGVGTEAFF.

This chain links TRBV19 with TRBJ2-7; D ambiguous. This CDR3 has 20 residues. Germline V CDR1 and CDR2: LNHDA, SQIVND (reference sequence). The V end lost 1 base, the J end lost 5 bases, and 30 bases lay between the germline ends. The CDR3 reads CASSIGGFWTRAFGLDEQYF. The CDR3 DNA follows: TGTGCCAGTAGTATAGGCGGTTTTTGGACCCGGGCCTTTGGTCTCGACGAGCAGTACTTC.